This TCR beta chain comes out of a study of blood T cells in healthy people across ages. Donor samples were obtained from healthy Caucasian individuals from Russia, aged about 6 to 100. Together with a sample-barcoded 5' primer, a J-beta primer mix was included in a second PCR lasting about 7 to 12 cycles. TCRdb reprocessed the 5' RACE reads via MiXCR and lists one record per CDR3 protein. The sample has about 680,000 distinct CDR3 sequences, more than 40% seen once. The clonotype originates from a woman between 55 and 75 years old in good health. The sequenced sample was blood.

The CDR3 sequence is CASSRPGLSDNEQFF. CDR3 DNA: TGCGCCAGCAGCCGACCGGGACTCAGCGACAATGAGCAGTTCTTC. The chain is built from TRBV4-1 and TRBJ2-1; a weak D match, TRBD2 (6 bases). Trimming removed 4 bases at V and 5 bases at J, with 15 bases between. CDR1 is MGHRA, CDR2 YSYEKL, per germline. This CDR3 is built from 15 residues.